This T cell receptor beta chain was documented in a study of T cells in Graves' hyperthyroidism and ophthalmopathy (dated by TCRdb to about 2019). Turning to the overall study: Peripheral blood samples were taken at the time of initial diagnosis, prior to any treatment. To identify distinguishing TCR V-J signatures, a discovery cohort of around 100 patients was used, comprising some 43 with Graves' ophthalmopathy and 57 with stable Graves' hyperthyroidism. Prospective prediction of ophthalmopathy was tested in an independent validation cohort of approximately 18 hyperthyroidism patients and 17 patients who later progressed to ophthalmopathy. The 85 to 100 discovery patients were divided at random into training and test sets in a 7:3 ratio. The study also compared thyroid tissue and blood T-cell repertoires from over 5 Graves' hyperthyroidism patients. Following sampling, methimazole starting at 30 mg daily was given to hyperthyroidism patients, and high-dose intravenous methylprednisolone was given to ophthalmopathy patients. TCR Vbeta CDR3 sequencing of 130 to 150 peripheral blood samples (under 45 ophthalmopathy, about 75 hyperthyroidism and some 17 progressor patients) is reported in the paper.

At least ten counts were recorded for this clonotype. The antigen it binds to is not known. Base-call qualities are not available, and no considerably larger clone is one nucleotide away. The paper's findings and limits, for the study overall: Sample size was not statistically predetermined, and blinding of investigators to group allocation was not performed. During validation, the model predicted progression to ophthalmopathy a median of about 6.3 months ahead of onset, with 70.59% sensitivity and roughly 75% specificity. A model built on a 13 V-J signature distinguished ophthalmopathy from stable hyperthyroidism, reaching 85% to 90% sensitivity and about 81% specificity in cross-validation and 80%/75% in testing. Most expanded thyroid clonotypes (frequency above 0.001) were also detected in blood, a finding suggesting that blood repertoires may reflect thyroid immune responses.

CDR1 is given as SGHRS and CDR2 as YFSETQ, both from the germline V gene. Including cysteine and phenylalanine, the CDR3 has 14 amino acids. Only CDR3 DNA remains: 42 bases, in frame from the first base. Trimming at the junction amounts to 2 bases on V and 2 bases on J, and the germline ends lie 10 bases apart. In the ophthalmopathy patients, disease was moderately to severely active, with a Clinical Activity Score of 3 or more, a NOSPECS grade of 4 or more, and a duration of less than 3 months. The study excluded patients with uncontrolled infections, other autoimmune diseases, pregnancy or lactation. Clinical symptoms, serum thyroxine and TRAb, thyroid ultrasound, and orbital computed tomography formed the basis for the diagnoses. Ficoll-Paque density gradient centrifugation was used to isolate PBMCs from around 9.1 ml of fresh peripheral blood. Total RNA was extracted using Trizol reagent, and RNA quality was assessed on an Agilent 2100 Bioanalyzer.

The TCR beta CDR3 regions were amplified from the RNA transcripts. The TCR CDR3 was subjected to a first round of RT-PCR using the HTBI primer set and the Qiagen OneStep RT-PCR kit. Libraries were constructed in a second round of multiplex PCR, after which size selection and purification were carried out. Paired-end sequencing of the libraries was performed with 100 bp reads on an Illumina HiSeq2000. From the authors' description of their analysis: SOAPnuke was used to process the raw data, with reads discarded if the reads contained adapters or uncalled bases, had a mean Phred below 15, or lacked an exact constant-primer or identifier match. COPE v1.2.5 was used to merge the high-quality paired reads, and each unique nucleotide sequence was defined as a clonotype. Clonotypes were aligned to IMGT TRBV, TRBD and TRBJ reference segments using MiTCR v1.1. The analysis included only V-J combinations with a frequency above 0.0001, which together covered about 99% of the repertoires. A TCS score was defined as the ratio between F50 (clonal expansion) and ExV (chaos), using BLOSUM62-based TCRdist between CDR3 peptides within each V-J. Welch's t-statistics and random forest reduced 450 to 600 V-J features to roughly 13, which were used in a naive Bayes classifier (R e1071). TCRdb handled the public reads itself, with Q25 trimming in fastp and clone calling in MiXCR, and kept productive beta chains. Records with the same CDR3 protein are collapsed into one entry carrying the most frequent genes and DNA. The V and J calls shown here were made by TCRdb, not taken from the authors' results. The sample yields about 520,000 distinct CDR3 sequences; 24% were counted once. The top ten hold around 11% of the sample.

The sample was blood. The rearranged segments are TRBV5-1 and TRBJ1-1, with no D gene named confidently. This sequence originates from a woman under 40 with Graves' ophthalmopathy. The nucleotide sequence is TGCGCCAGCAGCTTCGGTAACTTTAACACTGAAGCTTTCTTT. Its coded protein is CASSFGNFNTEAFF.